Following are 3 T cell receptor beta chains from one sample sequenced in a study of cytomegalovirus exposure and HLA in healthy donors. PCR amplification relied on 60 Vbeta primers (plus 13 Jbeta primers). Method: immunoSEQ multiplex PCR; TCRdb's copy keeps in-frame clones and lacks some. The sample features about 77,000 clones, with around 15% in its top ten. Sequenced input: PBMCs. Receptor source: a man between 50 and 59 years old in good health and CMV-seropositive.

The gene calls are TRBV19 and TRBJ1-1, with 9 bases identical to TRBD1. Trimming took 2 bases from V and 4 from J; bases not matched to a gene: 2. The CDR3 sequence is 14 residues long. Germline V gives CDR1 LNHDA, CDR2 SQIVND (reference sequence). The CDR3: CASSITGGRTEAFF. The CDR3, as DNA: TGTGCCAGTAGTATAACAGGGGGCCGCACTGAAGCTTTCTTT. Looking up the rest from reference TRBV19 and TRBJ1-1 gives the full variable domain: DGGITQSPKYLFRKEGQNVTLSCEQNLNHDAMYWYRQDPGQGLRLIYYSQIVNDFQKGDIAEGYSVSREKKESFPLTVTSAQKNPTAFYLCASSITGGRTEAFFGQGTRLTVV.

The V call is TRBV19, the J call TRBJ1-1; D gene ambiguous. Germline CDR1 is LNHDA and CDR2 is SQIVND (reference sequence). Between the trimmed V and J ends, which lost 3 bases and 2 bases, there was a span of 7 bases. CDR3 length: 13 residues. The CDR3 spells CASSISHNTEAFF. CDR3 nucleotides: TGTGCCAGTAGTATTAGTCACAACACTGAAGCTTTCTTT. The full variable domain, its missing parts supplied by reference TRBV19 and TRBJ1-1, is DGGITQSPKYLFRKEGQNVTLSCEQNLNHDAMYWYRQDPGQGLRLIYYSQIVNDFQKGDIAEGYSVSREKKESFPLTVTSAQKNPTAFYLCASSISHNTEAFFGQGTRLTVV.

The rearrangement joins TRBV4-2 to TRBJ1-2, with D possibly matching TRBD1 (6 bases). This CDR3 is built from 17 residues. Trimming removed 4 bases at V and 8 bases at J, with 26 bases between. Germline CDR1 and CDR2: LGHNA and YNFKEQ. The DNA of the CDR3 is TGTGCCAGCAGCCCCTGGACAGTGAGGAAGCTCTACGCGGGCTACACCTTC. Translated: CASSPWTVRKLYAGYTF.